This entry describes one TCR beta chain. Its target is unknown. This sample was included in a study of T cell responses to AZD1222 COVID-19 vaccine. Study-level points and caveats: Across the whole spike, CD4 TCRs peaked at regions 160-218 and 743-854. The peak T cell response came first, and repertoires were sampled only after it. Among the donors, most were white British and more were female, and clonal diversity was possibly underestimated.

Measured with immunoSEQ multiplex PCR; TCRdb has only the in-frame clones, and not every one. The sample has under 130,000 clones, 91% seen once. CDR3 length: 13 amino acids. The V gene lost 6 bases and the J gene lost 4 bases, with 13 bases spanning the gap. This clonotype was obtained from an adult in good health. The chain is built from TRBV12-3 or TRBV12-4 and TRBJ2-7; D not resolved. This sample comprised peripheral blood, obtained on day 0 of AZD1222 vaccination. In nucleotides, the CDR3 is TGTGCCAGCAGACGCTCTGAACCATACGAGCAGTACTTC. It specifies CASRRSEPYEQYF.